Sequencing of this T cell receptor (beta chain) was carried out in a study of shared clonotypes between healthy human individuals. Study overall: The cohort had two women and three men, ages 18 to 49.

The CDR3 length is 15 residues. In germline, CDR1 is KGHSH, CDR2 LQKENI. Unmatched junction bases numbered 7, after V lost 4 bases and J lost 4 bases. The study drew all its donors from Caucasian adults living in Nashville, Tennessee. The data were produced by immunoSEQ multiplex PCR, yet TCRdb's version contains in-frame clones alone and is incomplete. This sample has some 480,000 clones, with 65% to 80% found just once. The sequence derives from a middle-aged woman in good health. Some clones in this sample may be carry-over from other donors' samples. The chain carries TRBV18 and TRBJ1-2; 9 nucleotides align to TRBD1. The sample taken for sequencing was PBMCs. The CDR3 DNA reads TGTGCCAGCTCACAGATTGGGACAGGGATCTATGGCTACACCTTC. Encoded protein: CASSQIGTGIYGYTF. The full variable domain, its missing parts supplied by reference TRBV18 and TRBJ1-2, is NAGVMQNPRHLVRRRGQEARLRCSPMKGHSHVYWYRQLPEEGLKFMVYLQKENIIDESGMPKERFSAEFPKEGPSILRIQQVVRGDSAAYFCASSQIGTGIYGYTFGSGTRLTVV.